Below are 4 T cell receptor beta chains sequenced from a single sample in a study of CD4+ T cells in melanoma. The protocol was immunoSEQ multiplex PCR, while the TCRdb copy is restricted to in-frame clones and leaves out a portion. The sample holds approximately 20,000 clones; around 80% are singletons and the top ten take about 9.6%. The receptors stem from a human donor with melanoma.

J is TRBJ2-7 and V is TRBV7-9, with 8 bases matching TRBD2. Germline V gene sequence: CDR1 SEHNR, CDR2 FQNEAQ (reference sequence). CDR3 length: 14 residues. Unmatched junction bases numbered 0, after V lost 0 bases and J lost 2 bases. The CDR3 loop reads CASSLAGRAYEQYF. Written as DNA, the CDR3 is TGTGCCAGCAGCTTAGCCGGGAGGGCCTACGAGCAGTACTTC.

V usage is TRBV5-1 and J usage is TRBJ1-6, with D perhaps matching TRBD1 (6 bases). V lost 2 bases and J 10 bases, leaving 19 bases between the germline ends. Germline CDR1 reads SGHRS; CDR2 reads YFSETQ. The CDR3 consists of 16 residues. CDR3 region: CASSLQGSYSVSPLHF. CDR3 bases: TGCGCCAGCAGCTTACAGGGTAGCTATTCGGTGTCACCCCTCCACTTT.

The chain joins TRBV30 to TRBJ2-1; tentative D call: TRBD2 (5 bases). This CDR3 region has 11 residues. Per the germline V gene, CDR1 is GTSNPN and CDR2 is SVGIG (reference sequence). The germline V and J ends were trimmed by 5 bases and 9 bases, with 11 bases remaining between them. CDR3 coding DNA: TGTGCCTGGTCGAGACGGGGTGAGCAGTTCTTC. It specifies CAWSRRGEQFF.

This clone was found once. CDR3 DNA: TGTGCCAGCAGCTTGGGGCCCGATACGGAGCGGGGCATAATCCAAGAGACCCAGTACTTC. Translated: CASSLGPDTERGIIQETQYF. The chain uses TRBV5-5 and TRBJ2-5, with TRBD2 matching over 7 bases. The CDR3 extends over 20 amino acids. The trim removed 0 bases at V and 1 base at J, leaving 18 bases unmatched. Per germline, CDR1 SGHKS and CDR2 YYEKEE (reference sequence).